This T cell receptor (beta chain) was sequenced in a study of cytomegalovirus exposure and HLA in healthy donors. V gave up 5 bases and J gave up 3 bases, with 13 bases separating them. There are 14 residues in the CDR3. Germline CDR1 MNHNS, CDR2 SASEGT. Method: immunoSEQ multiplex PCR; TCRdb's copy keeps in-frame clones and lacks some. This table holds about 250,000 clones, more than 85% found once. The material sequenced was PBMCs. This TCR was recovered from a man aged 18 to 35 in good health and CMV-seropositive. This sequence joins TRBV6-1 and TRBJ1-2; maybe TRBD1 (6 bases). The CDR3 is CASSTRDTYYGYTF. CDR3 DNA sequence: TGTGCCAGCAGTACCCGGGACACTTACTATGGCTACACCTTC.